Below are 10 T cell receptor beta chains sequenced from a single sample in a study of shared clonotypes between healthy human individuals. Repertoires were generated with immunoSEQ multiplex PCR, while TCRdb's copy carries only in-frame clones and drops some. The data show about 1.1 million clones, approximately 77% seen once. Sample: memory CD4+ T cells from PBMCs. Documented subset: CD45RA-negative fraction. The source is a man in his late teens or twenties in good health. Some clones in this sample may be carry-over from other donors' samples.

A remark on this clone: The same CDR3 also results from other DNA sequences found in this sample. V gene TRBV27 combines with J gene TRBJ1-1; tentatively, D is TRBD1 (5 bases). V was clipped by 2 bases and J by 2 bases, with 9 bases between them. Germline V lookup: CDR1 MNHEY, CDR2 SMNVEV (reference sequence). The CDR3 sequence is 14 residues long. CDR3 protein: CASSLQGGNTEAFF. Here the CDR3 DNA reads TGTGCCAGCAGTTTACAGGGCGGAAACACTGAAGCTTTCTTT.

The chain links TRBV12-1 to TRBJ2-7. TRBV12-1 is flagged as a pseudogene. The CDR3 contains 14 residues. CDR3 protein: CASSPAVDHHEQYF. The CDR3 bases are TGTGCCAGCAGCCCCGCAGTGGATCACCACGAGCAGTACTTC.

The V call is TRBV5-6, the J call TRBJ1-4; D ambiguous. CDR3 size: 15 residues. V was cut by 4 bases and J by 4 bases, with 14 bases left in between. CDR1 and CDR2 (germline): SGHDT, YYEEEE. The CDR3 sequence is CASSGRSVFNEKLFF. The CDR3, as DNA: TGTGCCAGCAGCGGGCGAAGTGTGTTTAATGAAAAACTGTTTTTT. The whole variable domain, remainder taken from reference TRBV5-6 and TRBJ1-4, is DAGVTQSPTHLIKTRGQQVTLRCSPKSGHDTVSWYQQALGQGPQFIFQYYEEEERQRGNFPDRFSGHQFPNYSSELNVNALLLGDSALYLCASSGRSVFNEKLFFGSGTQLSVL.

This clone showed up many times. This chain joins TRBV28 and TRBJ1-2; the D gene is possibly TRBD1 (5 bases). The CDR3 loop spans 14 amino acids. The V end was cut by 4 bases, the J end by 6 bases, with 15 bases between. Germline lookup yields CDR1 MDHEN and CDR2 SYDVKM. The CDR3 region is CASSWGGIVNGYTF. As DNA, the CDR3 is TGTGCCAGCAGTTGGGGGGGGATTGTGAATGGCTACACCTTC.

The chain is built from TRBV19 and TRBJ1-2; 7 bases match TRBD1. The J segment lost 1 base and the V segment lost 5 bases, leaving 7 bases of the junction unmatched. CDR1 and CDR2 from the germline V gene are LNHDA and SQIVND (reference sequence). The CDR3 runs 15 residues. CDR3 DNA sequence: TGTGCCAGTAGTGTGGGGACAGAGTTTAACTATGGCTACACCTTC. It yields the protein CASSVGTEFNYGYTF.

On this clone itself: One end of the junction fails to match germline, which may point to a read error. The J gene is TRBJ2-7, the V gene TRBV5-4; D is unclear. This CDR3 is built from 11 residues. Germline V CDR1 and CDR2: SGHNT, YYREEE (reference sequence). The CDR3 nucleotides are TGTGCCAGCAGCCGTTACTACGAGCGGTACTTC. Its translation is CASSRYYERYF.

This clone was detected a few times. The chain's CDR3 is CASTADFNQPQHF. The CDR3 coding sequence is TGCGCCAGCACTGCGGACTTCAATCAGCCCCAGCATTTT. V gene TRBV10-2 combines with J gene TRBJ1-5; D is ambiguous. V was cut by 7 bases and J by 3 bases, with 10 bases left in between. CDR1 and CDR2 (germline): WSHSY, SAAADI. The CDR3 extends over 13 amino acids.

The gene calls are TRBV28 and TRBJ2-7, with a possible D match to TRBD1 (6 bases). The length of the CDR3 is 14 residues. CDR1 and CDR2 from the germline V gene are MDHEN and SYDVKM. V shed 5 bases and J shed 3 bases, with 14 bases lying between them. The CDR3 DNA sequence: TGTGCCAGCAGTCCTGGGGGCACAAACTACGAGCAGTACTTC. Encoded protein: CASSPGGTNYEQYF.

The chain has TRBV18 and TRBJ1-3, with D possibly TRBD1 on 5 matching bases. Germline V lookup: CDR1 KGHSH, CDR2 LQKENI. V lost 3 bases to trimming and J lost 4 bases, with 16 bases between them. CDR3 length equals 16 residues. The chain's CDR3 is CASSPPRVNSGNTIYF. The CDR3 DNA follows: TGTGCCAGCTCACCCCCCAGGGTTAACTCCGGAAACACCATATATTTT. Full variable domain (remainder filled in from reference TRBV18 and TRBJ1-3): NAGVMQNPRHLVRRRGQEARLRCSPMKGHSHVYWYRQLPEEGLKFMVYLQKENIIDESGMPKERFSAEFPKEGPSILRIQQVVRGDSAAYFCASSPPRVNSGNTIYFGEGSWLTVV.

Points on this clone: This CDR3 is also generated by other DNA sequences in the sample. The chain uses TRBV28 and TRBJ2-5; no reliable D call. CDR1 is MDHEN and CDR2 is SYDVKM in the germline V gene. The CDR3 sequence is 11 residues long. V was shortened by 3 bases and J by 4 bases, with 3 bases between the two germline ends. The CDR3 loop is CASSFSETQYF. In DNA form, the CDR3 reads TGTGCCAGCAGTTTTTCAGAGACCCAGTACTTC. Complete variable domain (other parts from reference TRBV28 and TRBJ2-5): DVKVTQSSRYLVKRTGEKVFLECVQDMDHENMFWYRQDPGLGLRLIYFSYDVKMKEKGDIPEGYSVSREKKERFSLILESASTNQTSMYLCASSFSETQYFGPGTRLLVL.